The T cell receptor (beta chain) described here comes from a study of early stage breast cancer tumors. Libraries were prepared by immunoSEQ multiplex PCR; TCRdb keeps only in-frame clonotypes and omits some of them. Of about 50,000 clones listed, approximately 80% are singletons. This TCR was recovered from a person in their fifties or sixties with breast cancer. The specimen was blood.

The chain's CDR3 is CASSLLSDRKWTGTYEQYF. The CDR3, as DNA: TGCGCCAGCAGCTTGCTGTCCGACCGCAAGTGGACAGGGACCTACGAGCAGTACTTC. The chain joins TRBV5-1 to TRBJ2-7, with 8 nucleotides matching TRBD1. The germline V gene has CDR1 SGHRS and CDR2 YFSETQ. This CDR3 spans 19 amino acids. J gave up 2 bases and V 1 base, and 17 bases lay outside the gene matches.